The clone carrying this T cell receptor beta chain was picked up many times. The data were obtained in a study of molecular identifiers for immune sequencing clone quantification. This CDR3 comprises 13 residues. V lost 7 bases and J lost 2, with 11 bases in between. Germline CDR1 reads WSHSY; CDR2 reads SAAADI. TCRdb recomputed calls from the PCR reads with MiXCR, one row per CDR3 protein. The profile shows more than 550,000 distinct CDR3 sequences, about 25% of them singletons. What was sequenced was naive CD8+ T cells from blood, with Jurkat cell RNA spiked in. Subset given: FACS-sorted CD8+CD4-CCR7+CD45RA+ naive T cells. The TCR was taken from a human donor in good health. Some libraries in this study had Jurkat cell RNA spiked in. J is TRBJ1-1 and V is TRBV10-2, with a weak D call TRBD1 (5 bases). CDR3 bases: TGCGCCAGCACTACAGGCAGCAACACTGAAGCTTTCTTT. The encoded protein is CASTTGSNTEAFF.